This TCR beta chain was sequenced during a study of follicular helper T cells after annual influenza vaccination (dated by TCRdb to 2015 to 2018). Context from the whole study: Blood was collected on days 0, 7 and 28 after each seasonal influenza vaccination. To study recall of cTfh clones, some subjects were followed across successive annual vaccinations spanning the 2013-2014, 2014-2015 and 2015-2016 seasons. One week after vaccination, a second recruited cohort of roughly 12 subjects (Table S1) displayed a similar ICOS+CD38+ cTfh response. Multi-year samples were available from six subjects, with four subjects covering two vaccination seasons and two subjects covering three seasons. Samples from 2013-2014 were cryopreserved, whereas samples from 2015 were processed immediately after collection.

Findings and caveats that apply to the study as a whole: When influenza clone enrichment was assessed, the possibility that the much larger non-cTfh compartments were undersampled could not be excluded. Day 7 ICOS+CD38+ clones were most often found later in ICOS-CD38- cTfh, suggesting that subset may serve as a memory reservoir. Because only 10-20% of the analyzed cells gave productive TCRB sequences, there was no way to sample rare clonotypes. A recurrent oligoclonal ICOS+CD38+ cTfh response containing tetramer and AIM influenza-specific clonotypes was recalled by successive annual vaccinations. ICOS+CD38+ cTfh clonality correlated with the frequency of that population, and its change correlated with the change in circulating plasmablast frequency.

Adults were given seasonal inactivated influenza vaccine (Fluvarix), and sorted blood CD4 subsets were followed by TCRB sequencing before and after vaccination. Subjects were considered eligible if community-dwelling and if influenza vaccine had not been received in the prior 6 months. Subjects were excluded for influenza vaccine contraindications, substance abuse, HIV/AIDS, active malignancy, immunomodulatory medication, or active illness such as respiratory infection. Per time point, between roughly 35 and 100 mL of blood was sampled. PBMC were isolated using Ficoll-Paque PLUS or SepMate separation. CXCR5- memory CD4 T cells were sorted as a comparison non-Tfh subset. Before DNA was extracted, the cell subsets were sorted from PBMC using a BD FACS Aria. On this clone: Its specific antigen is unknown. No quality values exist for individual bases; no much larger clone is one base distant.

Library creation used the immunoSEQ multiplex PCR assay. Adaptive Biotechnologies handled the TCRB amplification, library preparation, sequencing and preliminary bioinformatics at Survey level resolution. In the paper's pipeline: Clonality was calculated in R as 1 minus normalized Shannon entropy, and the Gini index was calculated with the R package ineq. The overlap score was defined as the summed counts of shared sequences divided by the total counts of all sequences in both compared samples. Shared-clonotype significance used Fisher's exact test assuming a theoretical repertoire of 10^7 TCRB sequences. In TCRdb, the immuneACCESS table is reduced to in-frame sequences with V and J assigned. These tables do not hold every clone; where another copy was compared, an unresolved V gene accounts for under half, and the others remain unexplained. V, J and clone size were drawn from that table, and D and trimming were deduced from the DNA. This sample is represented by more than 10,000 clones; roughly 80% of them were singletons. Approximately 0.9% of the sample goes to the ten largest clones.

The junction carries 6 bases between V and J, which are trimmed by 2 bases and 9 bases respectively. According to the germline V gene (reference sequence), CDR1 reads SGHNT and CDR2 reads YYREEE. The CDR3 contains 12 residues, cysteine and phenylalanine counted. The read is trimmed to its CDR3 DNA, 36 bases read in frame from base 1. This TCR came from an adult who received the influenza vaccine. The specimen was CXCR5- memory CD4+ T cells sorted from blood, collected 6 weeks after influenza vaccination. This sample's cell subset or site label indicates: CXCR5- memory CD4 T cells. This chain is built from TRBV5-4 and TRBJ1-6; no D gene call is confident. The bases are TGTGCCAGCAGCTTCCCAGGTTCACCCCTCCACTTT. The translation is CASSFPGSPLHF.